The clone carrying this T cell receptor (beta chain) has only a few counts. The data belong to a study of blood T cell repertoires in COVID-19. Overall study context: PBMCs, B-cell-depleted T cells, or T cells were the source of the cDNA or gDNA that made up the material.

The CDR3 is 14 amino acids. V shed 8 bases and J 5 bases; nucleotides not matched to a gene: 7. Germline CDR1 and CDR2: SEHNR and FQNEAQ (reference sequence). Sequencing used immunoSEQ multiplex PCR; TCRdb keeps in-frame clones, though not all of them. The table lists under 110,000 clones, over 75% of them singletons, with more than 9% in the top ten. This sequence joins TRBV7-9 and TRBJ1-4; 8 bases line up with TRBD1. Sequencing used peripheral blood. The receptor was derived from a woman in her thirties with acute or convalescent COVID-19. The chain's CDR3 is CASVRDRTNEKLFF. In nucleotides, the CDR3 is TGTGCCAGCGTCCGGGACAGGACAAATGAAAAACTGTTTTTT.